In its sample, the clone carrying this T cell receptor beta chain was seen once. Its antigen is not known. Blood samples were obtained at baseline, cycle 4 day 1, and cycle 7 day 1. These data belong to a study of OX40 agonist ivuxolimab in advanced cancers. General study points: CD4+ and CD8+ blood T cells expanded clonally by week 6 at 0.1 to 3.0 mg/kg.

The table came from immunoSEQ multiplex PCR; TCRdb's copy has only in-frame clones and leaves some out. The table includes 150,000 to 190,000 clones, 90% to 95% detected once. Deletions cut 5 bases from V and 5 bases from J, with 12 bases between. Germline V gene lookup returns CDR1 SGHTA and CDR2 FQGNSA. The CDR3 covers 13 residues. The chain joins TRBV7-2 to TRBJ1-1; the D gene is possibly TRBD1 (5 bases). The TCR originated in an adult with an advanced solid tumor such as melanoma, head and neck, liver or kidney cancer. The sequenced sample was CD4+ or CD8+ T cells sorted from blood, obtained in a trial of the OX40 agonist ivuxolimab. The CDR3 sequence: CASSTHPGTEAFF. The CDR3, as DNA: TGTGCCAGCAGCACCCACCCAGGGACTGAAGCTTTCTTT.